This T cell receptor (beta chain) is from a study of blood T cell repertoires in COVID-19 (dated by TCRdb to the early 2020s). In the study overall: Samples from collaborators originated in the United States, Italy and Spain and spanned both the acute and convalescent phases of COVID-19. Deeply sampled blood TCRbeta repertoires from subjects exposed to, actively infected with, or recovered from COVID-19 were included in the dataset. Sample metadata almost always included a de-identified subject ID, COVID-19 status, age in years and sex. Samples were obtained from the ongoing ImmuneRACE study (first 160 participants) and from about 1,300 subjects provided by 6 global collaborators. The repertoires were released in a freely available public database meant as a resource for research on the immune response to SARS-CoV-2. The prospective study material was composed of cDNA or gDNA derived from T cells, B-cell-depleted T cells, or PBMCs. Where HLA class I and class II types were available, the types were taken from metadata supplied by the sample provider, not from assay-based typing. Points the paper makes about the study in general: The amount of clinical and demographic metadata varied by source and participant and was provided uncurated.

The CDR3 contains 15 residues, cysteine and phenylalanine counted. The CDR3 DNA has 45 bases and is translated from base 1. Cut back by 8 bases and 0 bases, the V and J ends lie 15 bases apart. CDR1 and CDR2 were assigned from the germline V gene (reference sequence) as SEHNR and FQNEAQ. This clone was recorded once. The antigen this receptor binds is unknown. Nothing much larger sits one base from this clone, and base qualities are not available. TCRbeta CDR3 regions were amplified from genomic DNA by means of the immunoSEQ Assay, a bias-controlled multiplex PCR. From the authors' description of their analysis: The number of nucleated cells in each sample was estimated by amplification of reference gene primers within the assay. To quantify the absolute abundance of each unique TCRbeta CDR3 rearrangement, sequence reads were collapsed and filtered. For each sample, productive Simpson clonality was calculated by taking the square root of Simpson's diversity index across productive rearrangements. TCRdb took this table from immuneACCESS and kept in-frame rearrangements with V and J called. Such tables lack part of the clones; where checked against another copy, unresolved V genes explain under half of the gap, and the rest is unexplained. D and trimming come from the DNA, and the V and J calls and clone size come from that table. Across this sample there are more than 150,000 clones, with roughly 81% seen only once. Approximately 12% of the sample is held by the ten biggest clonotypes.

At one collaborating source in Seattle, patients were enrolled during active infection and were followed longitudinally through the course of disease. The collaborating institutions used their own protocols to collect whole blood in K2EDTA tubes. For TCRbeta analysis, collaborators shipped samples in one of three forms: frozen whole blood, isolated PBMCs, or DNA extracted from either of those sample types. The sequencing input was peripheral blood. The chain employs TRBV7-9 and TRBJ2-3; the D gene lacks a confident call. This sequence originates from a woman at least 80 years old with COVID-19, enrolled during active disease. The CDR3 protein sequence reads: CASSVHGLSTDTQYF. The sequenced DNA: TGTGCCAGCTCCGTCCATGGGCTTAGCACAGATACGCAGTATTTT. Extended through the reference TRBV7-9 and TRBJ2-3 proteins, this CDR3 yields the full variable domain: DTGVSQNPRHKITKRGQNVTFRCDPISEHNRLYWYRQTLGQGPEFLTYFQNEAQLEKSRLLSDRFSAERPKGSFSTLEIQRTEQGDSAMYLCASSVHGLSTDTQYFGPGTRLTVL.